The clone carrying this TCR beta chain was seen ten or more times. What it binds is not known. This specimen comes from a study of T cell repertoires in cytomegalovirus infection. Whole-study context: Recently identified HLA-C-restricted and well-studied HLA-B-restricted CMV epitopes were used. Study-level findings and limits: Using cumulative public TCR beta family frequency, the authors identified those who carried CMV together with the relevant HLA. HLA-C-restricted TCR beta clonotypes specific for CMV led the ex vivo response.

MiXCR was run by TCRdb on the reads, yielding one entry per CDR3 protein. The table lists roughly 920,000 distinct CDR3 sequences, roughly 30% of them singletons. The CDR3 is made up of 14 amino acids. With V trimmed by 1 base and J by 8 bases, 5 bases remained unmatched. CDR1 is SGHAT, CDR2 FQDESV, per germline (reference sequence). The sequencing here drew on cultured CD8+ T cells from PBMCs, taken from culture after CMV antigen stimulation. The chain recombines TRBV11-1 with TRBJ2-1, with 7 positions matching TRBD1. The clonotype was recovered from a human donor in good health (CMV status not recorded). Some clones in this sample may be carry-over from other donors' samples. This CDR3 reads CASSLEGGGYEQFF. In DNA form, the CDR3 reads TGTGCCAGCAGCTTAGAAGGGGGCGGATATGAGCAGTTCTTC.